This T cell receptor beta chain came from a study of blood T cells in healthy people across ages. In the study overall: Template switching captured about one barcoded beta molecule per two T cells.

The study, taken as a whole, reports: Relative to aged donors, long-lived donors carried more naive CD4+ cells and displayed higher diversity. Naive T cell percentage and TCR beta diversity correlated strongly.

This clonotype was recorded only once. The target antigen is unknown. The CDR3 totals 15 residues. Germline CDR1 and CDR2: DFQATT and SNEGSKA (reference sequence). Trimming removed 3 bases at V and 0 bases at J, with 13 bases between. For the second PCR, which ran for about 6 to 12 cycles, a sample-barcoded 5' primer and a J-beta primer mix were used. TCRdb recomputed calls from the 5' RACE reads with MiXCR, one row per CDR3 protein. The sample contains 600,000 or so distinct CDR3 sequences, approximately 30% of which appear only once. Every sample yielded at least 6.5 million isolated PBMCs. The rearrangement links TRBV20-1 to TRBJ2-3; no clear D. This clonotype originated in a woman aged 80 or over in good health. The sequencing sample was made of blood. CDR3 coding DNA: TGCAGTGCTAGGCTATTAGAGACTAGCACAGATACGCAGTATTTT. It encodes CSARLLETSTDTQYF.